This T cell receptor beta chain was captured in a study of T cell repertoires in cytomegalovirus infection. Turning to the study itself: Alongside well-studied HLA-B-restricted CMV epitopes, recently identified HLA-C-restricted CMV epitopes were also used. Public signatures in TCR beta pointed to CMV infection and matching HLA type. Findings and caveats of the study: Cumulative frequency of public TCR beta families picked out carriers of CMV plus the relevant HLA. Within the response measured ex vivo, HLA-C-restricted CMV-specific TCR beta clonotypes were dominant.

TCRdb reprocessed the reads via MiXCR and lists one record per CDR3 protein. The sample comprises 340,000 or so distinct CDR3 sequences, around 25% of which are singletons, and less than 15% rests with the top ten. This clonotype was found many times. The antigen remains undetermined. V trimming: 2 bases; J trimming: 7 bases; junction bases outside the gene matches: 8. Per the germline V gene, CDR1 is SGHRS and CDR2 is YFSETQ. This CDR3 region has 15 residues. The source of this sequence is a human donor in good health (CMV status not recorded). Some clones in this sample may be carry-over from other donors' samples. Source: cultured PBMCs, taken from culture after CMV antigen stimulation. This chain links TRBV5-1 with TRBJ2-1, with 8 bases that match TRBD2. CDR3 in DNA: TGCGCCAGCAGCTTCCGAGCGGGAGAAGATAATGAGCAGTTCTTC. This sequence encodes CASSFRAGEDNEQFF.